Here is one TCR beta chain with its context. The CDR3 extends over 15 amino acids. V was cut by 4 bases and J by 4 bases, with 17 bases left in between. Germline V gives CDR1 SGHRS, CDR2 YFSETQ. The data originate from a study of shared clonotypes between healthy human individuals. Generated by immunoSEQ multiplex PCR, the TCRdb table keeps only in-frame clones and is missing some. The data show about 1.5 million clones, around 97% seen once. The chain joins TRBV5-1 to TRBJ2-5, with D possibly matching TRBD2 (6 bases). The origin of this receptor is a young man in good health. The specimen was naive CD4+ T cells sorted from blood. As for subset: CD45RA+ positively selected. CDR3 loop: CASSPGVSGGETQYF. The CDR3 nucleotides are TGCGCCAGCAGCCCGGGGGTCTCAGGAGGAGAGACCCAGTACTTC.